One T cell receptor beta chain is described in this entry. Per the germline V gene, CDR1 is KGHDR and CDR2 is SFDVKD. V shed 8 bases and J shed 0 bases, with 7 bases lying between them. The CDR3 is 13 residues long. This entry belongs to a study of control samples from healthy donors and cancer patients. Clones were read by immunoSEQ multiplex PCR, and TCRdb kept only the in-frame ones, dropping some. Among roughly 120,000 clones listed, around nine tenths were seen once. The receptor comes from a man between 25 and 39 years old in good health. Input material: blood. The chain uses TRBV24-1 and TRBJ1-5; no clear D. CDR3 loop: CATMIDSNQPQHF. CDR3 nucleotides: TGTGCCACCATGATAGATAGCAATCAGCCCCAGCATTTT.